The 7 T cell receptor beta chains in this list originate from one sample, sequenced in a study of OX40 agonist ivuxolimab in advanced cancers. Only in-frame clones appear in the TCRdb table, and some are missing; sequencing was by immunoSEQ multiplex PCR. The sample contains 40,000 to 60,000 clones, 85% to 90% of which appear only once. The sample consisted of CD4+ or CD8+ T cells sorted from blood, taken in a trial of the OX40 agonist ivuxolimab. Source of these receptors: an adult with an advanced solid tumor such as melanoma, head and neck, liver or kidney cancer.

The chain links TRBV5-1 to TRBJ2-3, with D maybe TRBD2 (6 bases). This CDR3 region has 16 residues. The V end was cut by 4 bases, the J end by 0 bases, with 15 bases between. Germline assignment: CDR1 SGHRS and CDR2 YFSETQ. The CDR3 sequence: CASSPEGTPSTDTQYF. The CDR3 DNA is TGCGCCAGCAGCCCGGAGGGCACCCCAAGCACAGATACGCAGTATTTT.

V and J are TRBV7-8 and TRBJ1-1, with TRBD1 as a possible D gene (6 bases). V was shortened by 5 bases and J by 7 bases, with 11 bases between the two germline ends. Germline CDR1 is SGHVS and CDR2 is FQNEAQ. The CDR3 spans 12 residues. CDR3 coding DNA: TGTGCCAGCAGCCCCGCCAGGGGTGAAGCTTTCTTT. The encoded protein is CASSPARGEAFF.

The rearrangement links TRBV11-2 to TRBJ2-5; D is undetermined. Germline V lookup: CDR1 SGHAT, CDR2 FQNNGV. The V gene lost 5 bases and the J gene lost 2 bases, with 15 bases spanning the gap. This CDR3 is 15 amino acids long. CDR3: CASSRSTGLQETQYF. Written as DNA, the CDR3 is TGTGCCAGCAGCCGCTCGACTGGGTTACAAGAGACCCAGTACTTC.

This chain connects TRBV28 to TRBJ2-5, with TRBD2 matching over 8 bases. V shed 6 bases and J 5 bases; nucleotides not matched to a gene: 17. The CDR3 has 17 residues. CDR1 MDHEN and CDR2 SYDVKM come from the germline V gene. For the CDR3, the DNA is TGTGCCAGCAGACCTCTCGGGGGGCAGCGGGAGAGGGAGACCCAGTACTTC. As protein: CASRPLGGQRERETQYF.

The table lists this clone with a count of one. V is TRBV11-2 and J is TRBJ2-7, with 8 bases aligning to TRBD1. This CDR3 is 15 amino acids long. V gave up 6 bases and J gave up 4 bases; unmatched junction bases: 11. Germline loops: CDR1 SGHAT, CDR2 FQNNGV. CDR3 in amino acids: CASRKVGRGRYEQYF. CDR3 bases: TGTGCCAGCAGGAAGGTCGGCAGGGGGCGATACGAGCAGTACTTC.

The chain has TRBV4-2 and TRBJ1-4; 7 positions agree with TRBD1. The CDR3 sequence is 15 residues long. Trimming took 0 bases from V and 5 from J; bases not matched to a gene: 3. Germline V CDR1 and CDR2: LGHNA, YNFKEQ. The CDR3 bases are TGTGCCAGCAGCCAAGACGGGACAGAGAATGAAAAACTGTTTTTT. It translates to CASSQDGTENEKLFF.

The genes are TRBV6-1 and TRBJ2-1, with 9 bases matching TRBD2. The CDR3 totals 15 residues. Trimming at V came to 1 base and at J to 6 bases, leaving 4 bases not matched to a gene. Germline CDR1 MNHNS, CDR2 SASEGT. CDR3 loop: CASSEVWREGNEQFF. The CDR3 DNA reads TGTGCCAGCAGTGAAGTATGGCGGGAGGGCAATGAGCAGTTCTTC.